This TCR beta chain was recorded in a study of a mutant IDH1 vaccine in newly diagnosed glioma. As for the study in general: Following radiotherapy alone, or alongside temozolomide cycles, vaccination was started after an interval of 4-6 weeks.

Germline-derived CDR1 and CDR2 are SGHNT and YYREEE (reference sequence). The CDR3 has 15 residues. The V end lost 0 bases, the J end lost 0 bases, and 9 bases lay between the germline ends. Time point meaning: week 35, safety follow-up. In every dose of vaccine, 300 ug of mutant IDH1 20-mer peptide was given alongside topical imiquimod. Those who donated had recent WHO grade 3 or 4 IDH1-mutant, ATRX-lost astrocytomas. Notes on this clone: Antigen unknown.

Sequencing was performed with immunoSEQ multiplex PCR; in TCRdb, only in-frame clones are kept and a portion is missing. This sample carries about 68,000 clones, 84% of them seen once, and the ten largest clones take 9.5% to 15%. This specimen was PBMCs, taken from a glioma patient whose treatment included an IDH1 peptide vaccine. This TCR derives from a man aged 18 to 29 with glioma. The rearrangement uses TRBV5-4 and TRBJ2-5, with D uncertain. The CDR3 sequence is CASSLEGSYQETQYF. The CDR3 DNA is TGTGCCAGCAGCTTGGAAGGGTCGTACCAAGAGACCCAGTACTTC.